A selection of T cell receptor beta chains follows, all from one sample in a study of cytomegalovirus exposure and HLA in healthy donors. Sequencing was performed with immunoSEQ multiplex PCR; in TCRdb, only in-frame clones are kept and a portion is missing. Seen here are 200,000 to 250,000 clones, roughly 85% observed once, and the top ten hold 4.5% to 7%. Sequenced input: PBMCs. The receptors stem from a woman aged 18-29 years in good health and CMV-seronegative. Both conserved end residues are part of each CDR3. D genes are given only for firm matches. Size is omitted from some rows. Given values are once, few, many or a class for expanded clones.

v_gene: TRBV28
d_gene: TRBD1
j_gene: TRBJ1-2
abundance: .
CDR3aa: CASSRDRVHGYTF
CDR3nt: TGTGCCAGCAGCCGTGACAGGGTCCATGGCTACACCTTC

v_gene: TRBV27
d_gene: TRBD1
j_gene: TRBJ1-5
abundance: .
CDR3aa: CASSLSGTEPWTQHF
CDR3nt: TGTGCCAGCAGTTTATCGGGGACAGAGCCATGGACCCAGCATTTT

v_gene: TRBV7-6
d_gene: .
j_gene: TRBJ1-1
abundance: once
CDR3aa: CASSLAGGRGTEAFF
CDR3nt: TGTGCCAGCAGCTTAGCCGGGGGGCGCGGCACTGAAGCTTTCTTT

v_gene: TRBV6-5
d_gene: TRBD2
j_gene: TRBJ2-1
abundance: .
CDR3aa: CASSYSDSGGYNEQFF
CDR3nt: TGTGCCAGCAGTTACTCGGATAGCGGGGGATACAATGAGCAGTTCTTC

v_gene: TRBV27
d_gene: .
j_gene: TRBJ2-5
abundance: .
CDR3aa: CASSNEVWETQYF
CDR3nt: TGTGCCAGCAGTAATGAAGTTTGGGAGACCCAGTACTTC

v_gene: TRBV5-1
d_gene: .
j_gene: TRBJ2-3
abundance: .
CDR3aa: CASSFGSGTDTQYF
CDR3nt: TGCGCCAGCAGCTTCGGTAGCGGCACAGATACGCAGTATTTT

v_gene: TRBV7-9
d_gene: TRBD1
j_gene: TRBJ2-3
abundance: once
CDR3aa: CASSSLDRESTDTQYF
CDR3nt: TGTGCCAGCAGCTCGCTCGACAGGGAAAGCACAGATACGCAGTATTTT

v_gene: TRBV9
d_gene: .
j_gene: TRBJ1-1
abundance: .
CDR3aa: CASSGGSYTEAFF
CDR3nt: TGTGCCAGCAGCGGGGGGAGTTACACTGAAGCTTTCTTT

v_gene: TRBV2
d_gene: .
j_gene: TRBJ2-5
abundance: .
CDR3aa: CASRYTDSQETQYF
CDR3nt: TGTGCCAGCAGGTACACCGATTCCCAAGAGACCCAGTACTTC

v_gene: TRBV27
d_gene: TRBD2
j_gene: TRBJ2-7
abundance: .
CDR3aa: CASSLWGTSDSSYEQYF
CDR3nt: TGTGCCAGCAGTTTATGGGGGACTAGCGATTCCTCCTACGAGCAGTACTTC

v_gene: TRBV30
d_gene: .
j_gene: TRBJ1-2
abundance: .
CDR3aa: CAWSVNRFYGYTF
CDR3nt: TGTGCCTGGAGTGTAAACCGCTTCTATGGCTACACCTTC

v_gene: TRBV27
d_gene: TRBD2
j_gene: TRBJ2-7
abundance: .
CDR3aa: CASSSEREYVDEQYF
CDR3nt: TGTGCCAGCAGTTCCGAGCGGGAGTATGTGGACGAGCAGTACTTC

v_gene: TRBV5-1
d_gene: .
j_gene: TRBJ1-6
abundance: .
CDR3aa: CASSFRGTGGSYESLHF
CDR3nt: TGCGCCAGCAGCTTCCGAGGGACCGGGGGTAGCTATGAATCCCTCCACTTT

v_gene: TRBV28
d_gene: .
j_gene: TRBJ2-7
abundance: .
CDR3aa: CASRRDPYEQYF
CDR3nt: TGTGCCAGCCGGCGTGACCCCTACGAGCAGTACTTC

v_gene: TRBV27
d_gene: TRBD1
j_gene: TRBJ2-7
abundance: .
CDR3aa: CASSLTRTGGYEQYF
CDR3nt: TGTGCCAGCAGTTTAACCCGGACAGGGGGCTACGAGCAGTACTTC

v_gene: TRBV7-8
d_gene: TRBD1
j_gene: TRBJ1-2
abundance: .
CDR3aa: CASSLTGGPYGYTF
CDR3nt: TGTGCCAGCAGCCTGACAGGGGGTCCCTATGGCTACACCTTC

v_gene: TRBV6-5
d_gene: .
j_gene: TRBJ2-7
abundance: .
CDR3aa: CASSGSNSIEQYF
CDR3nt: TGTGCCAGCAGTGGTTCTAACTCAATCGAGCAGTACTTC

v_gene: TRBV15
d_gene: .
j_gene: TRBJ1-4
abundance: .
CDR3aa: CATSSVRVREKLFF
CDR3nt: TGTGCCACCAGCAGCGTCCGGGTTAGGGAAAAACTGTTTTTT

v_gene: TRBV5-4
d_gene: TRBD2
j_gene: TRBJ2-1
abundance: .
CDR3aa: CASSLVRTSGAYNEQFF
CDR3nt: TGTGCCAGCAGCTTGGTTCGGACTAGCGGGGCCTACAATGAGCAGTTCTTC

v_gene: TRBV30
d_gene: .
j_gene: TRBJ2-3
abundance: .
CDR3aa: CAWKKGGVGTDTQYF
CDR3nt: TGTGCCTGGAAAAAGGGCGGGGTCGGCACAGATACGCAGTATTTT

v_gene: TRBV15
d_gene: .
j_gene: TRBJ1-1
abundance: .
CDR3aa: CATSSTDNWGKAFF
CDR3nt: TGTGCCACCAGCTCAACGGACAATTGGGGTAAAGCTTTCTTT

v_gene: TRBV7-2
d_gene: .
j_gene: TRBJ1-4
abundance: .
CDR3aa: CASSLSRRGEKLFF
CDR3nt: TGTGCCAGCAGCTTATCCAGACGGGGAGAAAAACTGTTTTTT

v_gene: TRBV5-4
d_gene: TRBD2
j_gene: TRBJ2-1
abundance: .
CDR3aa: CASSSLGLGMVEQFF
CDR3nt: TGTGCCAGCAGCTCACTTGGACTAGGGATGGTTGAGCAGTTCTTC

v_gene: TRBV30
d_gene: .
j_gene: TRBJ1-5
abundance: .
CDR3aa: CAWSAQLYNQPQHF
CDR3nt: TGTGCCTGGAGTGCCCAGCTTTATAATCAGCCCCAGCATTTT

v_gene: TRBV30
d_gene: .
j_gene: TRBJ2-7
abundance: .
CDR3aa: CAWSRQAYEQYF
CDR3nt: TGTGCCTGGTCCAGGCAGGCCTACGAGCAGTACTTC

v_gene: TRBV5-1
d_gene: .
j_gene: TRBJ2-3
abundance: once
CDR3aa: CASYGRSTDTQYF
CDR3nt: TGCGCCAGCTACGGGAGAAGCACAGATACGCAGTATTTT

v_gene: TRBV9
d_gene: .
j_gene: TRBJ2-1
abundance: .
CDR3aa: CASSVDPGVIFSNEQFF
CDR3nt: TGTGCCAGCAGCGTAGACCCGGGCGTTATATTTTCCAATGAGCAGTTCTTC

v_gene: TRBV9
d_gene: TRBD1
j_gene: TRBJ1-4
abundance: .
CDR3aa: CASSAQTGNGEKLFF
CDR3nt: TGTGCCAGCAGCGCTCAGACAGGGAATGGAGAAAAACTGTTTTTT

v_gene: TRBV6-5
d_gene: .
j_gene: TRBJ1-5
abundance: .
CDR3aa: CASSRQAYSNQPQHF
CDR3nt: TGTGCCAGCAGCAGACAGGCCTATAGCAATCAGCCCCAGCATTTT

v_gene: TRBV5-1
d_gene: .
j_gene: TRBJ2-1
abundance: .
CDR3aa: CASSWGGESYNEQFF
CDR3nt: TGCGCCAGCAGCTGGGGTGGGGAAAGCTACAATGAGCAGTTCTTC

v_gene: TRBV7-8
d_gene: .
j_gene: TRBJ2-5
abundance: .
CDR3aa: CASKITGRGAETQYF
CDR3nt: TGTGCCAGCAAGATAACAGGGAGGGGGGCAGAGACCCAGTACTTC

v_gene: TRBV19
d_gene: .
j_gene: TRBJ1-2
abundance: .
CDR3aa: CASSTSGLGKGYTF
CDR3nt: TGTGCCAGTAGTACCTCGGGACTCGGCAAGGGCTACACCTTC

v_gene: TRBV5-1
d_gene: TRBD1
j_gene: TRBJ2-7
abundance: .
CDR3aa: CASSKGTGGTYEQYF
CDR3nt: TGCGCCAGCAGCAAAGGGACAGGGGGAACCTACGAGCAGTACTTC

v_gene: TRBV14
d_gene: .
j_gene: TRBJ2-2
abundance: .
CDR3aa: CASSQAGGSGELFF
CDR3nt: TGTGCCAGCAGCCAAGCAGGGGGGTCCGGGGAGCTGTTTTTT

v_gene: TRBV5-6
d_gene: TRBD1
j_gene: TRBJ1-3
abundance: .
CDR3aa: CASSRGGQRRTGNTIYF
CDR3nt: TGTGCCAGCAGCCGTGGGGGACAGAGGCGCACTGGAAACACCATATATTTT

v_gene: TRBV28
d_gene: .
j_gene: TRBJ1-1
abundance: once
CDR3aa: CASSPGGLKGVNTEAFF
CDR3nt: TGTGCCAGCAGCCCGGGGGGGTTGAAGGGGGTGAACACTGAAGCTTTCTTT

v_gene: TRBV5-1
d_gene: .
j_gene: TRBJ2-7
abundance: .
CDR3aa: CASSLASDQYEQYF
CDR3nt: TGCGCCAGCAGCTTGGCCTCAGACCAATACGAGCAGTACTTC

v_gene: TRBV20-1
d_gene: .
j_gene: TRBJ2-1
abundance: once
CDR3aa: CSAPSNNEQFF
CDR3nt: TGCAGTGCTCCCTCTAACAATGAGCAGTTCTTC

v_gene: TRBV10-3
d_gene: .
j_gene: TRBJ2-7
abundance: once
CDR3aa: CATAGGTYEQYF
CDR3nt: TGTGCCACTGCCGGCGGGACCTACGAGCAGTACTTC

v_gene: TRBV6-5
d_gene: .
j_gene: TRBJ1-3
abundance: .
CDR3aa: CASSYLPVQTGNTIYF
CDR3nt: TGTGCCAGCAGTTACCTGCCCGTCCAGACCGGAAACACCATATATTTT

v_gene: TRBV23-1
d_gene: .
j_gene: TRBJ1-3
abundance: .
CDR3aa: CARSSSGNTIYF
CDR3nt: TGCGCCAGGAGTAGTTCTGGAAACACCATATATTTT

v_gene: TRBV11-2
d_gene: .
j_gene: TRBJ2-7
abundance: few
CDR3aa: CASSPTETYEQYF
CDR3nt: TGTGCCAGCAGCCCAACAGAAACCTACGAGCAGTACTTC

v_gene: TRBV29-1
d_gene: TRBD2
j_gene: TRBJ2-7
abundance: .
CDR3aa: CSVLAGADYEQYF
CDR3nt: TGCAGCGTTCTAGCGGGAGCTGACTACGAGCAGTACTTC

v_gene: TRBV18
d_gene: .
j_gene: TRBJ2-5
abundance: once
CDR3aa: CASSPGRGETQYF
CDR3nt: TGTGCCAGCTCACCTGGGCGTGGCGAGACCCAGTACTTC

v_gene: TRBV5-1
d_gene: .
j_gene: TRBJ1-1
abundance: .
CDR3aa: CASSLEGSGDGENTEAFF
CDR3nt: TGCGCCAGCAGCTTGGAAGGTTCGGGGGACGGAGAGAACACTGAAGCTTTCTTT

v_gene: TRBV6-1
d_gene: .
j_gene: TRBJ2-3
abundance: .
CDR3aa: CASSEDLGATDTQYF
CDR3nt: TGTGCCAGCAGTGAAGACTTAGGGGCCACAGATACGCAGTATTTT

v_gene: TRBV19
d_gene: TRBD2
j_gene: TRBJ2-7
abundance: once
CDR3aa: CASSIWLAGPYEQYF
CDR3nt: TGTGCCAGTAGTATTTGGCTAGCGGGGCCCTACGAGCAGTACTTC

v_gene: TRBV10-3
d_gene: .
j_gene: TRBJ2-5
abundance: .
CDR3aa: CASPYRVTKETQYF
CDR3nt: TGTGCCTCCCCCTACAGGGTGACCAAAGAGACCCAGTACTTC

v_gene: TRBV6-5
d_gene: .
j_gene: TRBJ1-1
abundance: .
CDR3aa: CASCHGVNTEAFF
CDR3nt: TGTGCCAGCTGTCACGGGGTGAACACTGAAGCTTTCTTT

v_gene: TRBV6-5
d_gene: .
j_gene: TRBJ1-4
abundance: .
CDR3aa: CASSWAHHEKLFF
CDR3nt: TGTGCCAGCAGTTGGGCCCATCATGAAAAACTGTTTTTT

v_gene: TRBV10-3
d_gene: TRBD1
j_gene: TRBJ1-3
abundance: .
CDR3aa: CAIGQGIVGNTIYF
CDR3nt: TGTGCCATAGGACAGGGAATAGTAGGAAACACCATATATTTT

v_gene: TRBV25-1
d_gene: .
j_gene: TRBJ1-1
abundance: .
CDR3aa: CASSFQGSDTEAFF
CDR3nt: TGTGCCAGCAGTTTCCAGGGCAGCGACACTGAAGCTTTCTTT

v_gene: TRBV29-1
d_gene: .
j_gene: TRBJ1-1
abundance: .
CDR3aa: CSVEDRTAREAFF
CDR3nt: TGCAGCGTTGAAGATAGGACAGCGAGAGAAGCTTTCTTT

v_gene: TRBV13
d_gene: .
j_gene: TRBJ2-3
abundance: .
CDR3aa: CASSIRVTDTQYF
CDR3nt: TGTGCCAGCAGCATACGGGTCACAGATACGCAGTATTTT

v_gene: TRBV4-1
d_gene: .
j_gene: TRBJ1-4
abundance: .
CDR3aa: CASSHDTATNEKLFF
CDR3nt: TGCGCCAGCAGCCACGACACCGCAACTAATGAAAAACTGTTTTTT

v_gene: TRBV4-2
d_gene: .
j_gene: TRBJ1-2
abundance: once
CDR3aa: CASSQDVASAQHTF
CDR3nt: TGTGCCAGCAGCCAAGATGTGGCATCCGCTCAGCACACCTTC

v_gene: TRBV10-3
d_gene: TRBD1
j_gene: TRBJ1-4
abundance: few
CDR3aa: CAISEAGGSNEKLFF
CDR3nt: TGTGCCATCAGTGAAGCAGGGGGCTCTAATGAAAAACTGTTTTTT

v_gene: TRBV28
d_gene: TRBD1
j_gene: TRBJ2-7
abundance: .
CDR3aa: CASSRQGGEQYF
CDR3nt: TGTGCCAGCAGTCGACAGGGGGGCGAGCAGTACTTC

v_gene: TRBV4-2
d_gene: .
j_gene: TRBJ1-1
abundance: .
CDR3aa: CASSQEQGSAEAFF
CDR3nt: TGTGCCAGCAGCCAAGAGCAGGGTAGCGCTGAAGCTTTCTTT